Sequencing of this TCR beta chain was carried out in a study of radiation and T cells in renal cell carcinoma. Regarding the study as a whole: From baseline, blood top tumor clonotypes peaked at 2 weeks post-radiation.

Note on this clone: Its antigen remains unknown.

The germline V gene encodes CDR1 SGHNT and CDR2 YYREEE (reference sequence). CDR3 size: 11 residues. The germline V and J ends were trimmed by 3 bases and 2 bases, with 3 bases remaining between them. Noted time point: blood 2 weeks post-SBRT. Treatment: 15 Gy SBRT to primary tumor, nephrectomy 4 weeks later. Radiation-treated patients gave blood at baseline, week 2 and week 4. Measured with immunoSEQ multiplex PCR; TCRdb has only the in-frame clones, and not every one. This table holds about 130,000 clones, roughly 77% found once. Specimen: blood, collected from a patient whose treatment included radiotherapy and nephrectomy. The receptor's source is a woman aged 55-69 years with renal cell carcinoma. The chain links TRBV5-4 to TRBJ2-7, with unresolved D. DNA for the CDR3: TGTGCCAGCAGCTCGACCTACGAGCAGTACTTC. This encodes CASSSTYEQYF. The variable domain in full, completed from reference TRBV5-4 and TRBJ2-7, reads ETGVTQSPTHLIKTRGQQVTLRCSSQSGHNTVSWYQQALGQGPQFIFQYYREEENGRGNFPPRFSGLQFPNYSSELNVNALELDDSALYLCASSSTYEQYFGPGTRLTVT.